The rows below give T cell receptor beta chains drawn from one sample of a study of blood T cell repertoires in COVID-19. TCRdb's table, derived via immunoSEQ multiplex PCR, lists solely in-frame clones and lacks some. Of about 390,000 clones listed, approximately 87% are singletons. Sequenced sample: PBMCs or T cells enriched from blood (not recorded which). All receptors derive from a woman between 45 and 65 years old who had recovered from COVID-19. Each CDR3 is given with its conserved first and last residue. The D gene is left open where the match is weak. Size is stated for part of the rows, as once, few or many counts, or as a class when the clone is expanded.

J	D	size	V	CDR3	DNA
TRBJ2-7	-	-	TRBV7-9	CASSLSPVSNEQYF	TGTGCCAGCAGCTTATCACCGGTCTCCAACGAGCAGTACTTC
TRBJ1-1	-	-	TRBV7-2	CASSLSEKNTEAFF	TGTGCCAGCAGCTTATCTGAGAAGAACACTGAAGCTTTCTTT
TRBJ1-1	-	-	TRBV2	CASNRIYTEAFF	TGTGCCAGCAATAGAATCTACACTGAAGCTTTCTTT
TRBJ1-3	-	-	TRBV5-6	CASSLWRPSGNTIYF	TGTGCCAGCAGCTTGTGGAGGCCCTCTGGAAACACCATATATTTT
TRBJ2-2	-	-	TRBV4-2	CASSQGLQTNTGELFF	TGTGCCAGCAGCCAAGGTTTACAGACGAACACCGGGGAGCTGTTTTTT
TRBJ1-5	TRBD1	once	TRBV19	CASRRTGGAPSNQPQHF	TGTGCCAGTAGGAGGACAGGGGGCGCCCCTAGCAATCAGCCCCAGCATTTT
TRBJ1-2	-	-	TRBV6-4	CASSDLPPDYGYTF	TGTGCCAGCAGTGACCTTCCCCCAGACTATGGCTACACCTTC
TRBJ1-5	-	-	TRBV19	CASSKNRLSPQHF	TGTGCCAGTAGTAAAAACAGGCTTTCGCCCCAGCATTTT
TRBJ2-5	TRBD1	-	TRBV24-1	CATGQGSQETQYF	TGTGCCACCGGACAGGGGAGTCAAGAGACCCAGTACTTC
TRBJ1-1	-	-	TRBV11-2	CASSFSHEAFF	TGTGCCAGCAGCTTCTCACATGAAGCTTTCTTT
TRBJ1-6	TRBD1	-	TRBV10-3	CAIGGTGPGHNSPLHF	TGTGCCATCGGGGGGACAGGCCCCGGACATAATTCACCCCTCCACTTT
TRBJ2-5	TRBD2	-	TRBV19	CASSIVGSGGAQTQYF	TGTGCCAGTAGTATAGTGGGTAGCGGGGGGGCTCAGACCCAGTACTTC
TRBJ1-6	-	-	TRBV5-6	CASSREFTPLHF	TGTGCCAGCAGCCGTGAGTTTACACCCCTCCACTTT
TRBJ1-2	-	once	TRBV19	CASSIGMTGSYGYTF	TGTGCCAGTAGTATCGGGATGACTGGGAGCTATGGCTACACCTTC
TRBJ2-5	TRBD2	-	TRBV5-1	CASSAQTSGGRETQYF	TGCGCCAGCAGCGCCCAAACTAGCGGGGGGCGAGAGACCCAGTACTTC
TRBJ2-1	-	-	TRBV18	CASSPSSGQSSYNEQFF	TGTGCCAGCTCACCATCAAGCGGGCAAAGCTCCTACAATGAGCAGTTCTTC
TRBJ2-5	-	-	TRBV24-1	CATSDSQGLAQYF	TGTGCCACCAGTGATTCGCAGGGGTTGGCCCAGTACTTC
TRBJ1-6	-	-	TRBV28	CASGKHNSPLHF	TGTGCCAGCGGCAAACACAATTCACCCCTCCACTTT
TRBJ2-6	-	-	TRBV6-5	CASRSVSSGANVLTF	TGTGCCAGCAGATCCGTCTCGTCTGGGGCCAACGTCCTGACTTTC
TRBJ1-1	TRBD1	-	TRBV3-1/TRBV3-2	CASSRSDRGPDTEAFF	TGTGCCAGCAGCCGCAGTGACAGGGGGCCAGACACTGAAGCTTTCTTT
TRBJ1-2	-	once	TRBV12-3/TRBV12-4	CASSGFRNYGYTF	TGTGCCAGCTCAGGGTTTCGTAACTATGGCTACACCTTC
TRBJ1-1	-	-	TRBV7-3	CASSLDNLNTEAFF	TGTGCCAGCAGCTTAGACAATTTGAACACTGAAGCTTTCTTT
TRBJ1-2	TRBD1	-	TRBV9	CASSPRDRGFSNYGYTF	TGTGCCAGCAGCCCCCGGGACAGGGGGTTCTCTAACTATGGCTACACCTTC
TRBJ2-7	TRBD1	-	TRBV10-3	CAISDRDRGHEEQYF	TGTGCCATCAGTGATAGGGACAGGGGGCATGAAGAGCAGTACTTC
TRBJ1-4	TRBD1	-	TRBV9	CASNASGLLKQGTNEKLFF	TGTGCCAGCAACGCATCGGGACTTCTCAAACAGGGGACTAATGAAAAACTGTTTTTT
TRBJ2-1	TRBD2	-	TRBV11-2	CASSLESWRGGYNEQFF	TGTGCCAGCAGCTTAGAATCCTGGCGGGGGGGTTACAATGAGCAGTTCTTC
TRBJ1-1	-	-	TRBV5-6	CASSFGGAQGMNTEAFF	TGTGCCAGCAGCTTTGGGGGGGCGCAGGGGATGAACACTGAAGCTTTCTTT
TRBJ1-1	-	once	TRBV27	CASSWGGADTEAFF	TGTGCCAGCAGTTGGGGAGGGGCCGACACTGAAGCTTTCTTT
TRBJ1-2	-	-	TRBV6-1	CASSESGSYGYTF	TGTGCCAGCAGTGAATCCGGGTCCTATGGCTACACCTTC